Listed below are T cell receptor beta chains from one sample, sequenced in a study of T cells in localized non-small cell lung cancer. Data came from immunoSEQ multiplex PCR; TCRdb stores just in-frame clones and leaves some out. Counted here are 2,500 to 3,000 clones, around 25% occurring once; the ten biggest clones make up 15%. The sample was lung tumor tissue, taken before any cancer treatment. These receptors all come from a man aged 35 to 69 with stage III lung adenocarcinoma. The conserved cysteine and the conserved F or W are not part of the CDR3 here. The size entry is marked missing in some rows and otherwise reads once, few, many or a size class.

J	size	V	CDR3
TRBJ2-5	medium-sized	TRBV11-3	ASSPVGQGGLGQETQY
TRBJ2-5	few	TRBV11-3	ASSLRGGRETQY
TRBJ2-3	-	TRBV11-3	ASSPTGGGDTQY
TRBJ1-5	-	TRBV11-3	ASSLGQGTGNQPQH
TRBJ2-5	-	TRBV7-6	ASSPLGMYQETQY
TRBJ2-3	few	TRBV11-3	ASSLGQSTDTQY
TRBJ1-4	-	TRBV11-3	ASSPGDLGGNEKLF
TRBJ1-2	-	TRBV18	ASSSRQALGYT
TRBJ1-3	-	TRBV18	ASSTRGHRVNSGNTIY
TRBJ2-3	few	TRBV15	ATSSPWGPFTSDTQY
TRBJ1-1	-	TRBV28	ASSLPPGVNTEAF
TRBJ2-2	few	TRBV5-1	ASSLGKAGKNTGELF
TRBJ2-5	many	TRBV7-2	ASSYGLVETQY
TRBJ2-5	medium-sized	TRBV11-3	ASSLSSAGQETQY
TRBJ2-7	large	TRBV6-8	ASSYKGNEQY
TRBJ2-7	-	TRBV14	ASSSRTRGAISYEQY
TRBJ2-7	medium-sized	TRBV11-3	ASSRSGGAAEQY
TRBJ1-1	medium-sized	TRBV6-8	ASSSGLMGADTEAF
TRBJ2-7	-	TRBV6-1	ASSEAYAGHEQY
TRBJ1-5	few	TRBV19	ASSRFGQGAQPQH
TRBJ2-1	-	TRBV6-8	ASSYSIPGAGNEQF
TRBJ1-2	-	TRBV28	ASSLQGYGYT
TRBJ2-2	medium-sized	TRBV6-8	ASSYSAGGYNTGELF
TRBJ2-7	medium-sized	TRBV11-3	ASSLYGGPREEQY
TRBJ1-5	few	TRBV18	ASSPDRGGNQPQH
TRBJ2-7	-	TRBV9	ASSSRQDSYEQY
TRBJ1-2	few	TRBV28	ASSLIGTRAST
TRBJ1-3	-	TRBV11-3	ASSRGGSGNTIY
TRBJ1-3	-	TRBV19	ASSTTGNFGNTIY
TRBJ2-7	few	TRBV14	ASSPEGQGWVEQY
TRBJ2-3	-	TRBV4-1	ASSQAPSTDTQY
TRBJ2-3	-	TRBV15	ATSRILGPPSTDTQY
TRBJ2-5	-	TRBV25-1	ASGFWDRGQETQY
TRBJ2-7	-	TRBV10-3	AISEGPPEQY
TRBJ1-1	few	TRBV28	ASSPPLRMNTEAF
TRBJ2-7	medium-sized	TRBV7-2	ASSLGGVYEQY
TRBJ2-3	-	TRBV15	ATSRKKTTGTPDTQY
TRBJ1-4	few	TRBV11-3	ASSLARRGSEKLF
TRBJ1-1	-	TRBV29-1	SASAGHTEAF
TRBJ2-7	few	TRBV11-3	ASSLDSGSLGEQY
TRBJ1-1	-	TRBV28	ASRPSRTAREAF
TRBJ2-7	medium-sized	TRBV9	ASSVGPQITYEQY
TRBJ1-6	few	TRBV6-8	ASTGQGVRPLH
TRBJ2-2	-	TRBV6-8	AISPTSGELNTGELF
TRBJ2-2	-	TRBV19	ASRRGSSDGELF
TRBJ1-6	few	TRBV6-8	ASSYGGRAPLH
TRBJ2-1	-	TRBV10-3	AISEPRRLAGHYNEQF
TRBJ2-6	-	TRBV6-8	ASRDSLLGANVLT
TRBJ1-6	few	TRBV6-8	ASSYLNNSPLH
TRBJ1-5	-	TRBV25-1	AEGLQGPYNQPQH
TRBJ2-7	-	TRBV30	AWSVRDRGTSGG
TRBJ2-7	-	TRBV6-1	ASSEALRGSGYEQY
TRBJ2-1	few	TRBV18	ASSPPGGPSYNEQF
TRBJ2-6	-	TRBV11-3	ASSLRGSGANVLT